Sequencing of this TCR delta chain was carried out in a study of gamma-delta T cells after stem cell transplantation. TCRdb processed the RT-PCR reads again with the CATT caller. The table shows some 2,100 delta-chain clones, with less than 35% occurring only once. In its sample, this clone ranks as medium-sized (0.01 to 0.1%). This CDR3 region has 18 residues. From germline, CDR1 is GEAIGNYY and CDR2 EKD. Trimming cost V 4 bases and J 3 bases; bases outside gene matches: 14. This rearrangement joins TRDV2 to TRDJ1, with TRDD3 identical over 12 bases. Sequencing input: gamma-delta T cells. The clonotype was recovered from a human donor. It is not recorded whose cells these are; they may come from a transplant donor. The CDR3 loop is CACDAVLGDTNFADKLIF. Written as DNA, the CDR3 is TGTGCCTGTGATGCTGTACTGGGGGATACAAATTTCGCCGATAAACTCATCTTT.